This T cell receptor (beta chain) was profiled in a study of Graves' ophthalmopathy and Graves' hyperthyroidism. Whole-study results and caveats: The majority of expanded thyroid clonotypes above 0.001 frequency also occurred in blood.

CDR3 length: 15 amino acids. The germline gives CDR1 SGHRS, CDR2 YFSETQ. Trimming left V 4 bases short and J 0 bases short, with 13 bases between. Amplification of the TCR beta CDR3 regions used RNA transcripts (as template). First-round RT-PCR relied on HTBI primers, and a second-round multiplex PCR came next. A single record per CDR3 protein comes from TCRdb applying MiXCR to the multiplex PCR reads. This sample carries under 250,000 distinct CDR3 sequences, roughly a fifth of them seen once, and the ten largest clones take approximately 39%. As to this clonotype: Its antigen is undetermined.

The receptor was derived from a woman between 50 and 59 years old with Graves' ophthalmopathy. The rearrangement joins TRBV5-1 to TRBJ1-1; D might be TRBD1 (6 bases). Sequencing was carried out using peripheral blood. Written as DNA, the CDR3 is TGCGCCAGCAGCCACAGGACAGCGATGAACACTGAAGCTTTCTTT. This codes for CASSHRTAMNTEAFF.